The rows below give T cell receptor beta chains drawn from one sample of a study of OX40 agonist ivuxolimab in advanced cancers. TCRdb keeps only in-frame clones here, not all; method: immunoSEQ multiplex PCR. This sample has some 64,000 clones, with just over 90% found just once. The source was CD4+ or CD8+ T cells sorted from blood, collected in a trial of the OX40 agonist ivuxolimab. The origin of the receptors is an adult with an advanced solid tumor such as melanoma, head and neck, liver or kidney cancer. CDR3s leave out the opening cysteine and the closing phenylalanine or tryptophan. Each record gives: V gene, J gene, clone size, CDR3 protein. Clone size is given for some rows only: seen once, a few or many times, or a class if the clone is expanded.

>TRBV2|TRBJ2-3|.
ASGMDTQY
>TRBV19|TRBJ1-5|.
ASSPGQPLNLLSNQPQH
>TRBV7-9|TRBJ2-5|.
ASSLLTGGYLKETQY
>TRBV15|TRBJ2-7|.
ATSRGPETYEQY
>TRBV28|TRBJ2-2|.
ASSITGELF
>TRBV1|TRBJ2-1|.
TSSQVPRECYNEQF
>TRBV19|TRBJ2-2|.
ASSIGGLGELF
>TRBV19|TRBJ2-1|.
ASSPLAGYNNEQF
>TRBV7-6|TRBJ2-2|.
ASSLDLSGTEAGELF
>TRBV9|TRBJ2-7|.
ASSAGGSYEQY
>TRBV18|TRBJ2-3|.
ASSPLTTDTQY
>TRBV19|TRBJ1-1|.
ASSILGRTEAF
>TRBV19|TRBJ2-1|.
ASTPGGGGLSYNEQF
>TRBV5-1|TRBJ1-4|.
ASSLGWTENEKLF
>TRBV10-2|TRBJ2-1|few
ASSEGGAYNEQF
>TRBV9|TRBJ1-1|.
ASSGEGFWNTEAF
>TRBV11-2|TRBJ2-5|.
ASSLPGGQETQY